The 30 T cell receptor beta chains below all came from one sample that was sequenced in a study of T-cell reconstitution after alpha-beta-depleted transplantation in children. Unique molecular identifiers were used in preparing the TCRbeta library. Each CDR3 protein gets one entry after TCRdb re-called the PCR reads with MiXCR. Here the sample spans about 900,000 distinct CDR3 sequences, about 26% being singletons. The source was PBMCs, mostly from graft donor cells, collected 360 days after TCRalphabeta/CD19-depleted stem cell transplant. The receptors derive from a boy less than two years old who had a stem cell transplant for SCID, so the T cells may come from the graft donor.

The chain has TRBV20-1 and TRBJ2-2, with no clear D. The V gene's germline CDR1 is DFQATT and CDR2 SNEGSKA (reference sequence). The length of the CDR3 is 14 residues. Trimming removed 2 bases at V and 2 bases at J, with 9 bases between. The DNA for the CDR3 is TGCAGTGCTAGACAGAGATTTAACACCGGGGAGCTGTTTTTT. It is translated as CSARQRFNTGELFF.

This rearrangement joins TRBV5-1 to TRBJ1-1, with TRBD1 identical over 12 bases. V dropped 4 bases and J dropped 1; count of bases not matched to a gene: 5. Germline-derived CDR1 and CDR2 are SGHRS and YFSETQ. The CDR3 covers 16 residues. Here the CDR3 reads CASSPGQGAPNTEAFF. DNA for the CDR3: TGCGCCAGCAGCCCGGGACAGGGGGCGCCGAACACTGAAGCTTTCTTT.

The CDR3 loop is CASSGSYRVPEAFF. CDR3 DNA sequence: TGTGCCAGCAGCGGGTCTTACAGGGTGCCCGAAGCTTTCTTT. The chain is built from TRBV6-1 and TRBJ1-1; D might be TRBD1 (6 bases). The CDR3 length is 14 residues. Germline V gene data show CDR1 as MNHNS and CDR2 as SASEGT. Trimming left V 6 bases short and J 8 bases short, with 19 bases between.

This clonotype was counted a few times. The CDR3 loop is CASSPPANENTEAFF. The DNA for the CDR3 is TGCGCCAGCAGCCCCCCGGCGAATGAGAACACTGAAGCTTTCTTT. This chain joins TRBV4-3 and TRBJ1-1; D is unresolved. The CDR3 runs to 15 residues. Trimming shortened V by 4 bases and J by 1 base, and 13 bases separated the two germline ends. From germline, CDR1 is LGHNA and CDR2 YSLEER.

V usage is TRBV7-2 and J usage is TRBJ1-6, with TRBD1 matching 7 bases. Germline V gene data show CDR1 as SGHTA and CDR2 as FQGNSA. The CDR3 consists of 14 residues. Trimming removed 5 bases from V and 6 bases from J; junction bases left unmatched: 4. CDR3 DNA sequence: TGTGCCAGCAGCAGGGGACAGCGTAATTCACCCCTCCACTTT. It codes for CASSRGQRNSPLHF.

The chain links TRBV5-1 to TRBJ2-7; TRBD1 agrees at 7 bases. There are 15 residues in the CDR3. J lost 0 bases, V lost 7 bases, and 10 bases had no gene match. The V gene's germline CDR1 is SGHRS and CDR2 YFSETQ. The CDR3, as DNA: TGCGCCAGCGGATACCGGGACAGCCACTCCTACGAGCAGTACTTC. Its translation is CASGYRDSHSYEQYF. Drawing the rest from reference TRBV5-1 and TRBJ2-7, the complete variable domain is KAGVTQTPRYLIKTRGQQVTLSCSPISGHRSVSWYQQTPGQGLQFLFEYFSETQRNKGNFPGRFSGRQFSNSRSEMNVSTLELGDSALYLCASGYRDSHSYEQYFGPGTRLTVT.

This clonotype was recorded a few times. The J gene is TRBJ1-5, the V gene TRBV20-1; TRBD1 is a possible D gene (6 bases). The CDR3 consists of 13 residues. Per germline, CDR1 DFQATT and CDR2 SNEGSKA (reference sequence). Trimming took off 3 bases at V and 11 bases at J, with 17 bases between the two ends. CDR3 protein: CSARGDTGAAQHF. The CDR3 DNA sequence: TGCAGTGCTAGGGGGGACACGGGGGCGGCCCAGCATTTT.

This clonotype occurred a few times. This chain connects TRBV12-3 or TRBV12-4 to TRBJ1-5; 9 bases align to TRBD1. CDR3 length: 15 residues. V shed 4 bases and J 7 bases; nucleotides not matched to a gene: 8. The CDR3 region is CASSYRGRLGQPQHF. As DNA, the CDR3 is TGTGCCAGCAGTTACAGGGGGCGCCTAGGGCAGCCCCAGCATTTT.

This chain uses TRBV13 with TRBJ2-5, with D unclear. Trimming shortened V by 4 bases and J by 3 bases, and 9 bases separated the two germline ends. The CDR3 covers 13 residues. The germline gives CDR1 PRHDT, CDR2 FYEKMQ (reference sequence). The CDR3 coding sequence is TGTGCCAGCAGCTCCGACTTGGAAGAGACCCAGTACTTC. Amino acids: CASSSDLEETQYF.

This clonotype was seen a few times. This chain connects TRBV4-1 to TRBJ1-3; D not resolved. Trimming shortened V by 1 base and J by 0 bases, and 13 bases separated the two germline ends. The CDR3 is 17 residues long. CDR1 is MGHRA, CDR2 YSYEKL, per germline. CDR3 coding DNA: TGCGCCAGCAGCCAAGTTGGGAAGTTCCACTCTGGAAACACCATATATTTT. This codes for CASSQVGKFHSGNTIYF.

V gene TRBV12-3 or TRBV12-4 combines with J gene TRBJ2-1; 10 bases agree with TRBD1. With V trimmed by 3 bases and J by 7 bases, 6 bases remained unmatched. This CDR3 has 15 amino acids. CDR3 sequence: CASSFRGTGENEQFF. The DNA of the CDR3 is TGTGCCAGCAGTTTTCGGGGGACAGGGGAGAATGAGCAGTTCTTC.

This clonotype is a singleton in its sample. This sequence joins TRBV4-1 and TRBJ2-1, with D unclear. This CDR3 is built from 13 residues. The germline V gene encodes CDR1 MGHRA and CDR2 YSYEKL. The ends were cut back, 3 bases at V and 9 bases at J, with 12 bases in the middle. The CDR3 loop reads CASSQNTGAEQFF. The CDR3 DNA reads TGCGCCAGCAGCCAGAACACTGGAGCTGAGCAGTTCTTC.

This clonotype was counted only a few times. The rearrangement uses TRBV28 and TRBJ2-5; 10 bases are a match to TRBD2. The ends lost 10 bases at V and 3 bases at J; junction bases unmatched: 11. This CDR3 has 15 amino acids. Germline loops: CDR1 MDHEN, CDR2 SYDVKM. This CDR3 is CATSPVSGGKETQYF. The CDR3 bases are TGTGCCACCTCGCCCGTTAGCGGGGGGAAAGAGACCCAGTACTTC. The variable domain in full, with the rest retrieved from reference TRBV28 and TRBJ2-5, is DVKVTQSSRYLVKRTGEKVFLECVQDMDHENMFWYRQDPGLGLRLIYFSYDVKMKEKGDIPEGYSVSREKKERFSLILESASTNQTSMYLCATSPVSGGKETQYFGPGTRLLVL.

V gene TRBV20-1 combines with J gene TRBJ2-7; 10 bases are a match to TRBD2. Germline V gene lookup returns CDR1 DFQATT and CDR2 SNEGSKA (reference sequence). V gave up 3 bases and J gave up 4 bases; unmatched junction bases: 9. The CDR3 spans 15 residues. The CDR3 coding sequence is TGCAGTGCTAGTGGAGCAGCGGGGGGGGATTACGAGCAGTACTTC. The encoded protein is CSASGAAGGDYEQYF.

This clonotype showed up just a few times. This rearrangement joins TRBV11-2 to TRBJ2-7; TRBD2 agrees at 7 bases. The CDR3 length is 15 residues. Germline assignment: CDR1 SGHAT and CDR2 FQNNGV. V was pared by 5 bases and J by 2 bases, with 9 bases of the junction left unmatched. The CDR3 DNA is TGTGCCAGCAGCGGAGTGGGGGGACTACCCTACGAGCAGTACTTC. This codes for CASSGVGGLPYEQYF.

The chain links TRBV5-1 to TRBJ2-3, with 9 bases identical to TRBD2. The CDR3 spans 17 residues. Germline V gives CDR1 SGHRS, CDR2 YFSETQ. J lost 3 bases, V lost 0 bases, and 8 bases had no gene match. CDR3: CASSLEYLAGKTDTQYF. As DNA, the CDR3 is TGCGCCAGCAGCTTGGAGTATCTAGCGGGGAAGACAGATACGCAGTATTTT.

The V and J genes are TRBV4-3 and TRBJ2-2; D call uncertain. CDR1 is LGHNA and CDR2 is YSLEER in the germline V gene. The CDR3 has 16 amino acids. The V and J ends lost 0 bases and 3 bases respectively, with 11 bases between them. The CDR3 sequence: CASSQDGSLYTGELFF. The CDR3 nucleotides are TGCGCCAGCAGCCAAGATGGTAGCTTGTACACCGGGGAGCTGTTTTTT.

The V call is TRBV28, the J call TRBJ2-4, with D uncertain. The CDR3 extends over 14 amino acids. The germline CDR1 and CDR2 sequences are MDHEN and SYDVKM. Deletions cut 4 bases from V and 1 base from J, with 8 bases between. CDR3 in DNA: TGTGCCAGCAGTTCCTTCGGGGCCAAAAACATTCAGTACTTC. Translating gives CASSSFGAKNIQYF.

The chain employs TRBV10-3 and TRBJ2-2; D unresolved. Germline V gene sequence: CDR1 ENHRY, CDR2 SYGVKD. Trimming removed 3 bases at V and 6 bases at J, with 5 bases between. The CDR3 is made up of 12 amino acids. CDR3 DNA sequence: TGTGCCATCAGTGACCCGGCCGGGGAGCTGTTTTTT. This sequence encodes CAISDPAGELFF.

This clonotype has just a few counts. The rearrangement uses TRBV5-6 and TRBJ2-2, with D possibly being TRBD1 (6 bases). Germline lookup yields CDR1 SGHDT and CDR2 YYEEEE. V was pared by 10 bases and J by 3 bases, with 13 bases between. The length of the CDR3 is 13 residues. CDR3 residues: CACTGTHTGELFF. The CDR3 bases are TGTGCCTGCACCGGGACACACACCGGGGAGCTGTTTTTT.

The chain employs TRBV12-3 or TRBV12-4 and TRBJ2-1; weak D call: TRBD1 (6 bases). The CDR3 runs 13 residues. V was cut by 7 bases and J by 7 bases, with 14 bases left in between. For the CDR3, the DNA is TGTGCCAGCACCCTCCTACAGGGTAATGAGCAGTTCTTC. It encodes CASTLLQGNEQFF.

CDR3 bases: TGCAGTGCTAGAGACCCGAGGGGGCGGGCCTACGAGCAGTACTTC. It is translated as CSARDPRGRAYEQYF. V gene TRBV20-1 combines with J gene TRBJ2-7, with 7 positions matching TRBD1. The germline gives CDR1 DFQATT, CDR2 SNEGSKA (reference sequence). The CDR3 runs 15 residues. With V trimmed by 0 bases and J by 2 bases, 7 bases remained unmatched.

V gene TRBV12-3 or TRBV12-4 combines with J gene TRBJ1-1, with a possible D match to TRBD1 (5 bases). The germline V and J ends were trimmed by 6 bases and 5 bases, with 13 bases remaining between them. The CDR3 covers 13 residues. Written as DNA, the CDR3 is TGTGCCAGCAGCAGGGAAGAGGTAACTGAAGCTTTCTTT. Residues: CASSREEVTEAFF.

This clonotype occurred a few times. V gene TRBV20-1 combines with J gene TRBJ2-1; 13 nucleotides agree with TRBD2. The CDR3 spans 16 residues. Per the germline V gene, CDR1 is DFQATT and CDR2 is SNEGSKA (reference sequence). The junction had 5 bases not matched to a gene; V was cut back by 6 bases and J by 0 bases. The CDR3 region is CSARTSGGHSYNEQFF. The DNA for the CDR3 is TGCAGTGCGAGGACTAGCGGGGGACACTCCTACAATGAGCAGTTCTTC.

This clonotype was counted between two and nine times. The rearrangement joins TRBV6-5 to TRBJ1-6; 11 bases match TRBD1. The CDR3 runs to 17 residues. Trimming cost V 2 bases and J 6 bases; bases outside gene matches: 6. Germline CDR1 is MNHEY and CDR2 is SVGAGI. The CDR3 reads CASSYPIGQGANSPLHF. For the CDR3, the DNA is TGTGCCAGCAGTTACCCAATCGGACAGGGGGCTAATTCACCCCTCCACTTT.

V usage is TRBV2 and J usage is TRBJ1-1, with TRBD1 identical over 9 bases. The germline gives CDR1 SNHLY, CDR2 FYNNEI. The CDR3 sequence is 14 residues long. Trimming took 6 bases from V and 4 from J; bases not matched to a gene: 6. CDR3 DNA: TGTGCCAGCAGGGTGGGACAGGGCTTCACTGAAGCTTTCTTT. This gives the protein CASRVGQGFTEAFF.

The V gene is TRBV4-3, the J gene TRBJ1-1; D is unclear. The CDR3 extends over 14 amino acids. Germline CDR1 LGHNA, CDR2 YSLEER. Trimming took off 4 bases at V and 1 base at J, with 10 bases between the two ends. CDR3 DNA: TGCGCCAGCAGCCGGAGATTTAAGAACACTGAAGCTTTCTTT. This gives the protein CASSRRFKNTEAFF.

The rearrangement links TRBV28 to TRBJ1-5; D not resolved. From germline, CDR1 is MDHEN and CDR2 SYDVKM. With 3 bases removed from V and 0 bases from J, the gap between germline ends came to 9 bases. The CDR3 covers 15 residues. The CDR3 loop is CASSLAAYSNQPQHF. The CDR3 DNA sequence: TGTGCCAGCAGTTTGGCCGCATATAGCAATCAGCCCCAGCATTTT.

This chain joins TRBV5-1 and TRBJ2-5, with no clear D. V lost 0 bases and J 2 bases, leaving 11 bases between the germline ends. Germline V gene lookup returns CDR1 SGHRS and CDR2 YFSETQ. CDR3 length: 15 residues. CDR3 in DNA: TGCGCCAGCAGCTTGGGTCCCGCGGAACAAGAGACCCAGTACTTC. Residues: CASSLGPAEQETQYF.

This chain joins TRBV12-3 or TRBV12-4 and TRBJ1-2; TRBD1 might be the D (6 bases). This CDR3 contains 13 residues. Trimming removed 6 bases from V and 8 bases from J, with 16 bases in between. The CDR3 region is CASSQGQGEGYTF. The CDR3 region has the DNA TGTGCCAGCAGCCAGGGGCAGGGCGAGGGCTACACCTTC.